A selection of T cell receptor beta chains follows, all from one sample in a study of T cells in Graves' hyperthyroidism and ophthalmopathy. TCRdb itself ran the multiplex PCR reads through MiXCR, one entry per CDR3 protein. The table shows more than 600,000 distinct CDR3 sequences, with approximately 16% occurring only once. The specimen was blood. The receptors were sampled from a man younger than 35 with Graves' hyperthyroidism. The conserved cysteine and the conserved F or W are not part of the CDR3 here.

v_gene	j_gene	CDR3aa
TRBV19	TRBJ1-2	ASSATANYGYT
TRBV20-1	TRBJ2-3	SAREESTDTQY
TRBV14	TRBJ2-1	ASSPATGIEQF
TRBV4-1	TRBJ2-1	ASSQEGGGNEQF
TRBV19	TRBJ1-5	ASSMNWGIGNQPQH
TRBV18	TRBJ1-3	ASSPRTVDSGNTIY
TRBV30	TRBJ2-1	AWSERGSYNEQF
TRBV12-3/TRBV12-4	TRBJ2-6	ASTFGSSGANVLT
TRBV6-1	TRBJ2-1	ASSQGRKQF
TRBV11-1	TRBJ2-3	ASTPGLAGSTDTQY
TRBV12-3/TRBV12-4	TRBJ1-2	ASSSGVSYYGYT
TRBV6-1	TRBJ1-5	ASSEYGQLNQPQH
TRBV20-1	TRBJ1-3	SATSRTSGNTIY
TRBV7-2	TRBJ2-7	ASSSLPRTSGGSYEQY
TRBV12-3/TRBV12-4	TRBJ1-2	ASSLGQAGYT
TRBV19	TRBJ2-7	ASSIEGPGEQY
TRBV6-1	TRBJ1-2	ASKPLLGASYGYT
TRBV3-1	TRBJ2-7	ASSQLASGRIHEQY
TRBV20-1	TRBJ2-7	SARDRRSSYEQY
TRBV28	TRBJ1-1	ASSLGPTEAF
TRBV28	TRBJ1-2	ASSLEDLVGGYT
TRBV28	TRBJ2-1	ASQSPKGNRGLNEQF
TRBV5-6	TRBJ2-4	ASSFAGGENIQY
TRBV19	TRBJ2-7	ATMSGVYEQY
TRBV11-2	TRBJ2-7	ASSLGTGHEQY
TRBV28	TRBJ2-2	ASSYTSNTGELF
TRBV4-2	TRBJ1-1	ASSQDQDRGRVAF
TRBV3-1	TRBJ2-7	ASSPSLAGFYEQY
TRBV28	TRBJ2-1	ASRPTSGGYNEQF
TRBV6-5	TRBJ2-1	ASSYSSGSGEQF
TRBV2	TRBJ2-3	ASSEDRGRTDTQY
TRBV12-3/TRBV12-4	TRBJ1-1	ASRRDTEAF
TRBV18	TRBJ2-3	ASSLYKTDTQY
TRBV7-3	TRBJ2-3	ASSFLSTDTQY
TRBV7-3	TRBJ2-3	ASSLRGPGDTQY
TRBV15	TRBJ1-1	ATSPSGGGDAEAF